This T cell receptor (beta chain) was sequenced in a study of shared clonotypes between healthy human individuals. V was shortened by 7 bases and J by 7 bases, with 21 bases between the two germline ends. Germline CDR1 is SGHRS and CDR2 is YFSETQ. The CDR3 length is 15 residues. The authors divided CD4+ cells into CD45RA+ naive and CD45RA-negative memory subsets. Profiled with immunoSEQ multiplex PCR; TCRdb holds only in-frame clones, not every one. Here the sample spans roughly 1 million clones, approximately 78% being singletons. The chain carries TRBV5-1 and TRBJ1-5; the D is unclear. Sequencing was done on a sample of memory CD4+ T cells from PBMCs. Subset noted: CD45RA-negative fraction. The clonotype comes from a man aged 18-30 years in good health. Some clones in this sample may be carry-over from other donors' samples. The CDR3 coding sequence is TGCGCCAGCTCACTCCCTGATAGTTTGCAGCAGCCCCAGCATTTT. Its translation is CASSLPDSLQQPQHF.